Below are 21 T cell receptor beta chains sequenced from a single sample in a study of blood T cell repertoires in COVID-19. Using immunoSEQ multiplex PCR, the repertoire was profiled, and TCRdb retains in-frame clones only, with some absent. This table holds fewer than 60,000 clones, 70% to 90% found once. The sample taken for sequencing was peripheral blood. The receptors derive from a human donor in a cohort sampled during active COVID-19.

With respect to this clone: One end of the junction fails to match germline, which may point to a read error. The V gene is TRBV7-7, the J gene TRBJ2-5, with TRBD2 identical over 8 bases. Looked up from germline, CDR1 is SSHAT and CDR2 is FNYEAQ (reference sequence). CDR3 size: 15 residues. CDR3 amino acids: CASSLSGGVVETQYF. The CDR3 DNA is TGTGCTAGCAGCTTATCCGGGGGGGTTGTGGAGACCCAGTACTTC.

V usage is TRBV5-1 and J usage is TRBJ2-4; no reliable D call. Trimming left V 4 bases short and J 0 bases short, with 20 bases between. Germline V gene data show CDR1 as SGHRS and CDR2 as YFSETQ. The CDR3 is 18 residues long. The CDR3 loop is CASSLLSKTPLAKNIQYF. DNA of the CDR3: TGCGCCAGCAGCCTATTATCGAAGACACCCCTAGCCAAAAACATTCAGTACTTC.

This chain links TRBV18 with TRBJ2-1; D is uncertain. The CDR3 has 14 residues. V lost 0 bases and J lost 10, with 13 bases in between. Germline lookup yields CDR1 KGHSH and CDR2 LQKENI. The CDR3 bases are TGTGCCAGCTCACCACCCCAGCGAGCAGCCGAGCAGTTCTTC. Protein: CASSPPQRAAEQFF.

This rearrangement joins TRBV9 to TRBJ2-1; 13 bases align to TRBD2. Germline V CDR1 and CDR2: SGDLS, YYNGEE. J gave up 3 bases and V 3 bases, and 3 bases lay outside the gene matches. The CDR3 has 16 amino acids. The CDR3 region has the DNA TGTGCCAGCAGCGGGACTAGCGGGGGTAACTACAATGAGCAGTTCTTC. Translated: CASSGTSGGNYNEQFF.

The CDR3 DNA follows: TGCGCCAGCAGCACTGGGACAGGCTCCGATACGCAGTATTTT. This sequence encodes CASSTGTGSDTQYF. The chain links TRBV5-1 to TRBJ2-3, with 8 positions matching TRBD1. Trimming removed 4 bases from V and 6 bases from J; junction bases left unmatched: 7. Per germline, CDR1 SGHRS and CDR2 YFSETQ. CDR3 length: 14 amino acids.

This rearrangement joins TRBV11-1 to TRBJ2-4; 9 bases match TRBD1. Germline V lookup: CDR1 SGHAT, CDR2 FQDESV (reference sequence). The ends lost 4 bases at V and 6 bases at J; junction bases unmatched: 4. There are 14 residues in the CDR3. The CDR3 DNA reads TGTGCCAGCAGCTCGACGGGACAGGGAAACATTCAGTACTTC. As protein: CASSSTGQGNIQYF.

The rearrangement uses TRBV2 and TRBJ2-5; the match to TRBD2 covers 15 bases. Germline V gene sequence: CDR1 SNHLY, CDR2 FYNNEI. J was trimmed by 2 bases and V by 6 bases; bases with no gene match: 10. The CDR3 covers 18 residues. The chain's CDR3 is CASSPERTSGGVQETQYF. The CDR3 DNA is TGTGCCAGCAGCCCCGAGAGGACTAGCGGGGGGGTTCAAGAGACCCAGTACTTC.

V usage is TRBV27 and J usage is TRBJ2-7; D perhaps matches TRBD2 (5 bases). The CDR3 covers 14 residues. Germline loops: CDR1 MNHEY, CDR2 SMNVEV (reference sequence). V was cut by 5 bases and J by 4 bases, with 15 bases left in between. The CDR3: CASSAYLLGYEQYF. CDR3 coding DNA: TGTGCCAGCAGTGCATACCTACTAGGTTACGAGCAGTACTTC.

The rearrangement joins TRBV2 to TRBJ2-2; 12 bases map to TRBD2. Germline V gene data show CDR1 as SNHLY and CDR2 as FYNNEI. V trimming: 8 bases; J trimming: 5 bases; junction bases outside the gene matches: 6. CDR3 size: 15 residues. The CDR3 loop is CASDLAGGLTGELFF. The CDR3 DNA reads TGTGCCAGCGACCTAGCGGGGGGGTTGACCGGGGAGCTGTTTTTT.

The chain has TRBV2 and TRBJ2-3; 10 bases agree with TRBD2. V trimming: 7 bases; J trimming: 5 bases; junction bases outside the gene matches: 6. This CDR3 has 14 amino acids. Germline loops: CDR1 SNHLY, CDR2 FYNNEI. CDR3 bases: TGTGCCAGCAAAGAGCGGGGGGGCTTAGATACGCAGTATTTT. Amino acid sequence: CASKERGGLDTQYF.

The V gene is TRBV9, the J gene TRBJ2-7, with a weak D call TRBD2 (6 bases). Germline lookup yields CDR1 SGDLS and CDR2 YYNGEE. The ends were cut back, 1 base at V and 2 bases at J, with 10 bases in the middle. This CDR3 has 14 amino acids. CDR3 coding DNA: TGTGCCAGCAGCGTACGTAGCGGACCCTACGAGCAGTACTTC. Translated, it gives CASSVRSGPYEQYF.

CDR3 in amino acids: CASSYRTGTGVYEQYF. DNA of the CDR3: TGTGCCAGCAGTTACCGGACCGGGACAGGTGTTTACGAGCAGTACTTC. This chain connects TRBV6-2 or TRBV6-3 to TRBJ2-7; 8 nucleotides line up with TRBD1. The CDR3 loop spans 16 amino acids. The germline V gene has CDR1 MNHEY and CDR2 SVGEGT. The ends lost 2 bases at V and 4 bases at J; junction bases unmatched: 10.

The V call is TRBV28, the J call TRBJ1-6; D gene uncertain. This CDR3 is built from 16 residues. CDR1 is MDHEN, CDR2 SYDVKM, per germline. Trimming removed 3 bases at V and 2 bases at J, with 11 bases between. The CDR3 DNA follows: TGTGCCAGCAGTTTGTCTCGGGTGACCTATAATTCACCCCTCCACTTT. Encoded protein: CASSLSRVTYNSPLHF.

Here the CDR3 reads CASSLGGLYEQYF. CDR3 coding DNA: TGTGCCAGCAGCCTCGGCGGGCTCTACGAGCAGTACTTC. This chain uses TRBV3-1 (or the pseudogene TRBV3-2) with TRBJ2-7, with a weak D call TRBD2 (5 bases). There are 13 residues in the CDR3. The V end lost 4 bases, the J end lost 3 bases, and 10 bases lay between the germline ends. The V gene's germline CDR1 is LGHDT and CDR2 YNNKEL (reference sequence).

This clone showed up just a few times. The chain links TRBV27 to TRBJ2-7, with D perhaps matching TRBD1 (5 bases). The V gene lost 2 bases and the J gene lost 3 bases, with 11 bases spanning the gap. Germline CDR1 is MNHEY and CDR2 is SMNVEV (reference sequence). The CDR3 extends over 14 amino acids. The CDR3 sequence is CASSLGASFYEQYF. The CDR3 DNA follows: TGTGCCAGCAGTTTAGGGGCATCATTCTACGAGCAGTACTTC.

The chain carries TRBV7-9 and TRBJ2-3, with TRBD2 identical over 14 bases. The length of the CDR3 is 16 residues. Looked up from germline, CDR1 is SEHNR and CDR2 is FQNEAQ (reference sequence). V was clipped by 3 bases and J by 4 bases; unmatched bases: 3. The CDR3 spells CASSFGTSGGSDTQYF. The CDR3 bases are TGTGCCAGCAGCTTCGGGACTAGCGGGGGATCAGATACGCAGTATTTT.

The genes are TRBV19 and TRBJ2-5; D gene uncertain. With 3 bases removed from V and 2 bases from J, the gap between germline ends came to 10 bases. Looked up from germline, CDR1 is LNHDA and CDR2 is SQIVND (reference sequence). CDR3 size: 14 residues. The CDR3 region is CASSMSGSQETQYF. The CDR3 bases are TGTGCCAGTAGTATGTCGGGTTCACAAGAGACCCAGTACTTC. Based on the CDR3 plus reference TRBV19 and TRBJ2-5, the full variable domain is DGGITQSPKYLFRKEGQNVTLSCEQNLNHDAMYWYRQDPGQGLRLIYYSQIVNDFQKGDIAEGYSVSREKKESFPLTVTSAQKNPTAFYLCASSMSGSQETQYFGPGTRLLVL.

The chain carries TRBV27 and TRBJ2-3; TRBD2 might be the D (5 bases). V was shortened by 2 bases and J by 2 bases, with 17 bases between the two germline ends. Per the germline V gene, CDR1 is MNHEY and CDR2 is SMNVEV (reference sequence). CDR3 length: 17 residues. The DNA for the CDR3 is TGTGCCAGCAGTTTACTCGGGATCTCCATTGCCACAGATACGCAGTATTTT. This gives the protein CASSLLGISIATDTQYF.

The rearrangement uses TRBV7-2 and TRBJ1-6; D is uncertain. The germline gives CDR1 SGHTA, CDR2 FQGNSA. Trimming took off 2 bases at V and 9 bases at J, with 8 bases between the two ends. The CDR3 runs 13 residues. The DNA of the CDR3 is TGTGCCAGCAGCTTACAGTTTTTTTCACCCCTCCACTTT. Translated, it gives CASSLQFFSPLHF.

The chain is built from TRBV7-3 and TRBJ2-5; the D gene is possibly TRBD2 (6 bases). The CDR3 is 15 residues long. Germline V lookup: CDR1 SGHTA, CDR2 FQGTGA. The V end lost 6 bases, the J end lost 4 bases, and 18 bases lay between the germline ends. The CDR3: CASSLGGGRRETQYF. CDR3 in DNA: TGTGCCAGCAGTCTCGGGGGTGGGCGCCGAGAGACCCAGTACTTC.

The chain joins TRBV4-1 to TRBJ2-7; 9 bases agree with TRBD1. The CDR3 has 15 amino acids. V trimming: 2 bases; J trimming: 12 bases; junction bases outside the gene matches: 14. Germline CDR1 MGHRA, CDR2 YSYEKL. The CDR3 sequence is CASSQTPGQGGLVYF. The CDR3 region has the DNA TGCGCCAGCAGCCAAACCCCGGGACAGGGCGGTTTAGTGTACTTC.